Listed here are 4 T cell receptor beta chains from one sample, sequenced in a study of T cell repertoires in cytomegalovirus infection. No antigen is known for these receptors. TCRdb processed the reads anew with MiXCR; each CDR3 protein has one entry. The sample lists some 480,000 distinct CDR3 sequences, around 30% occurring once. The starting material was cultured PBMCs, obtained from culture after CMV antigen stimulation. These receptors came from a human donor in good health (CMV status not recorded). Some clones in this sample may be carry-over from other donors' samples.

Only a few counts were recorded for this clonotype. This chain connects TRBV11-2 to TRBJ2-1; 14 bases are a match to TRBD2. Germline V lookup: CDR1 SGHAT, CDR2 FQNNGV. The length of the CDR3 is 18 residues. Losses at the gene ends were 1 base for V and 8 bases for J; bases not matched to a gene: 10. Written as DNA, the CDR3 is TGTGCCAGCAGCTTAGGGGGGACTAGCGGGGGCCGGAGGGATGAGCAGTTCTTC. This gives the protein CASSLGGTSGGRRDEQFF.

This clonotype was picked up a small number of times. The chain has TRBV6-2 or TRBV6-3 and TRBJ2-1; D may be TRBD2 (6 bases). The V end was cut by 5 bases, the J end by 6 bases, with 14 bases between. The CDR3 contains 14 residues. CDR1 is MNHEY, CDR2 SVGEGT, per germline. CDR3 coding DNA: TGTGCCAGCAGTAAACGGGAGTGGGCCAATGAGCAGTTCTTC. Its translation: CASSKREWANEQFF.

This clonotype was detected only a few times. The J gene is TRBJ2-3, the V gene TRBV7-3; 12 positions agree with TRBD2. The CDR3 length is 16 residues. Germline CDR1 SGHTA, CDR2 FQGTGA. The junction had 7 bases not matched to a gene; V was cut back by 5 bases and J by 4 bases. The CDR3 loop is CASSPTSGRGADTQYF. For the CDR3, the DNA is TGTGCCAGCAGCCCGACTAGCGGGAGAGGTGCAGATACGCAGTATTTT. The entire variable domain, with the rest obtained from reference TRBV7-3 and TRBJ2-3, is as follows: GAGVSQTPSNKVTEKGKYVELRCDPISGHTALYWYRQSLGQGPEFLIYFQGTGAADDSGLPNDRFFAVRPEGSVSTLKIQRTERGDSAVYLCASSPTSGRGADTQYFGPGTRLTVL.

This sequence joins TRBV12-3 or TRBV12-4 and TRBJ1-2; 10 bases align to TRBD1. CDR3 length: 16 amino acids. Germline trimming cut 6 bases from V and 4 bases from J; bases unmatched to any gene: 11. The CDR3 sequence: CASSAPGTGEIYGYTF. The CDR3 DNA is TGTGCCAGCAGCGCGCCTGGGACAGGGGAAATCTATGGCTACACCTTC.